This TCR beta chain stems from a study of T cell clonotyping in hematopoietic cell transplantation. Study-level results: Recipient TCR diversity dropped after transplant; expanded clonotypes rose from day 30 to 180.

The CDR3 length is 13 residues. Losses at the gene ends were 9 bases for V and 4 bases for J; bases not matched to a gene: 8. Germline V CDR1 and CDR2: LNHDA, SQIVND (reference sequence). Of note for this clone: Its cognate antigen is unknown.

Sequencing used immunoSEQ multiplex PCR; TCRdb keeps in-frame clones, though not all of them. The sample carries 14,000 or so clones, around 98% recorded once. Blood collection times were about day -28 and days 30, 100, 180 posttransplant. This sequence joins TRBV19 and TRBJ1-1; 7 nucleotides match TRBD1. This material consisted of peripheral blood mononuclear cells, taken 30 days after allogeneic stem cell transplant. This clonotype was sampled from a female patient aged 45-60 years who had an allogeneic stem cell transplant from an unrelated donor, so T cells may come from the graft donor. Some clones in this sample may be carry-over from other donors' samples. The CDR3 DNA sequence: TGTGCCAGCAACGACAGGGCGAGCACTGAAGCTTTCTTT. Its translation is CASNDRASTEAFF.